The next 8 T cell receptor beta chains were all read from a single sample in a study of cytomegalovirus exposure and HLA in healthy donors. Primers for the PCR totalled 60 Vbeta and 13 Jbeta. Repertoires were generated with immunoSEQ multiplex PCR, while TCRdb's copy carries only in-frame clones and drops some. The data contain about 160,000 clones, roughly 79% of them singletons. What was sequenced was PBMCs. These receptors came from a man between 18 and 29 years old in good health and CMV-seropositive.

J is TRBJ2-7 and V is TRBV4-1; 12 bases match TRBD1. Germline V CDR1 and CDR2: MGHRA, YSYEKL. The length of the CDR3 is 18 residues. The trim removed 5 bases at V and 0 bases at J, leaving 11 bases unmatched. The CDR3 DNA follows: TGCGCCAGCAGCGCCCGGGACAGGGGGCCTGGGAGCTCCTACGAGCAGTACTTC. This sequence encodes CASSARDRGPGSSYEQYF.

V is TRBV30 and J is TRBJ2-1; 7 positions agree with TRBD2. Losses at the gene ends were 5 bases for V and 7 bases for J; bases not matched to a gene: 14. The CDR3 totals 15 residues. CDR1 and CDR2 (germline): GTSNPN, SVGIG (reference sequence). CDR3 nucleotide sequence: TGTGCCTGGTGCTCTTGGGCGGGAGATGGGAATGAGCAGTTCTTC. It translates to CAWCSWAGDGNEQFF.

The chain uses TRBV10-1 and TRBJ2-1, with 8 bases lining up with TRBD1. The CDR3 length is 13 residues. The junction had 6 bases not matched to a gene; V was cut back by 5 bases and J by 9 bases. The V gene's germline CDR1 is WNHNN and CDR2 SYGVQD (reference sequence). The CDR3 region is CASSLDRDSEQFF. For the CDR3, the DNA is TGCGCCAGCAGTCTGGACAGGGACAGTGAGCAGTTCTTC.

The V call is TRBV5-4, the J call TRBJ2-7; the D is unclear. This CDR3 has 14 amino acids. Germline assignment: CDR1 SGHNT and CDR2 YYREEE (reference sequence). V gave up 4 bases and J gave up 0 bases, with 11 bases separating them. CDR3 nucleotides: TGTGCCAGCAGCCGCGACACGAGCTCCTACGAGCAGTACTTC. Encoded protein: CASSRDTSSYEQYF.

The chain combines TRBV4-2 with TRBJ1-2; maybe TRBD1 (6 bases). V shed 4 bases and J shed 2 bases, with 14 bases lying between them. Germline V gene lookup returns CDR1 LGHNA and CDR2 YNFKEQ. This CDR3 comprises 15 residues. The CDR3 DNA is TGTGCCAGCAGCCGGGGACAAAAGGAGAACTATGGCTACACCTTC. It yields the protein CASSRGQKENYGYTF.

This clone was counted once. V gene TRBV6-1 combines with J gene TRBJ1-3, with D perhaps matching TRBD1 (5 bases). Germline V gives CDR1 MNHNS, CDR2 SASEGT. The CDR3 is made up of 12 amino acids. V dropped 6 bases and J dropped 8 bases, with 11 bases sitting between them. The chain's CDR3 is CASSPGYHTIYF. In nucleotides, the CDR3 is TGTGCCAGCAGCCCAGGGTATCACACCATATATTTT.

This chain joins TRBV5-4 and TRBJ2-1; TRBD2 agrees at 7 bases. The V and J ends lost 4 bases and 0 bases, in that order; junction bases with no gene match: 4. CDR3 length equals 15 residues. Germline-derived CDR1 and CDR2 are SGHNT and YYREEE (reference sequence). The CDR3 spells CASSPGGSSYNEQFF. Here the CDR3 DNA reads TGTGCCAGCAGCCCCGGGGGGAGCTCCTACAATGAGCAGTTCTTC. The full variable domain, its missing parts supplied by reference TRBV5-4 and TRBJ2-1, is ETGVTQSPTHLIKTRGQQVTLRCSSQSGHNTVSWYQQALGQGPQFIFQYYREEENGRGNFPPRFSGLQFPNYSSELNVNALELDDSALYLCASSPGGSSYNEQFFGPGTRLTVL.

The rearrangement uses TRBV5-4 and TRBJ2-1; 11 bases align to TRBD2. CDR3 length: 15 amino acids. Trimming at V came to 1 base and at J to 7 bases, leaving 4 bases not matched to a gene. Germline CDR1 and CDR2: SGHNT and YYREEE (reference sequence). CDR3 in DNA: TGTGCCAGCAGCTTGACTAGCGGGAGCTTGAATGAGCAGTTCTTC. It translates to CASSLTSGSLNEQFF.